These 26 T cell receptor beta chains were sequenced from one sample in a study of TIL therapy for anti-PD-1-resistant metastatic lung cancer. Sequencing used immunoSEQ v3. TCRdb's copy holds only in-frame clones and misses some; the assay was immunoSEQ multiplex PCR. The sample shows about 43,000 clones, roughly 78% of them seen only once. Specified time point: pre-treatment sample, taken before nivolumab and TIL therapy. The sample here was blood, taken at baseline. Every receptor here comes from a man between 65 and 85 years old with non-small cell lung cancer.

The chain couples TRBV6-1 to TRBJ2-7, with TRBD2 matching over 14 bases. Germline lookup yields CDR1 MNHNS and CDR2 SASEGT. The CDR3 is 14 amino acids. Unmatched junction bases numbered 5, after V lost 7 bases and J lost 6 bases. Written as DNA, the CDR3 is TGTGCCAGCACCTTCGGACTAGCGGGAGGCGAGCAGTACTTC. Encoded protein: CASTFGLAGGEQYF.

Only a few counts were recorded for this clone. The chain recombines TRBV11-2 with TRBJ1-1, with a possible D match to TRBD1 (6 bases). With 1 base removed from V and 3 bases from J, the gap between germline ends came to 12 bases. Looked up from germline, CDR1 is SGHAT and CDR2 is FQNNGV. This CDR3 comprises 15 residues. CDR3 DNA sequence: TGTGCCAGCAGCTTAGTAACAGGGATAGACACTGAAGCTTTCTTT. It specifies CASSLVTGIDTEAFF.

This sequence joins TRBV27 and TRBJ2-2, with TRBD1 identical over 7 bases. Germline CDR1 reads MNHEY; CDR2 reads SMNVEV (reference sequence). The CDR3 contains 14 residues. Trimming at V came to 7 bases and at J to 2 bases, leaving 4 bases not matched to a gene. The CDR3 reads CASKGQANTGELFF. As DNA, the CDR3 is TGTGCCAGCAAAGGACAGGCAAACACCGGGGAGCTGTTTTTT.

V usage is TRBV5-4 and J usage is TRBJ2-3; D not resolved. V was cut by 3 bases and J by 6 bases, with 8 bases left in between. CDR3 size: 12 residues. Germline lookup yields CDR1 SGHNT and CDR2 YYREEE (reference sequence). The CDR3 coding sequence is TGTGCCAGCAGCTCTCGTGTGGATACGCAGTATTTT. Translated: CASSSRVDTQYF.

V usage is TRBV19 and J usage is TRBJ2-1; 7 bases line up with TRBD2. The CDR3 loop spans 15 amino acids. Losses at the gene ends were 7 bases for V and 5 bases for J; bases not matched to a gene: 11. The germline CDR1 and CDR2 sequences are LNHDA and SQIVND (reference sequence). The CDR3 loop is CASKRGTTLDNEQFF. CDR3 in DNA: TGTGCCAGTAAACGCGGGACTACGTTAGACAATGAGCAGTTCTTC.

This rearrangement joins TRBV28 to TRBJ1-2, with 9 bases identical to TRBD1. The V gene end was trimmed by 4 bases and the J gene end by 7 bases; junction bases not matched to a gene: 10. The germline gives CDR1 MDHEN, CDR2 SYDVKM. The CDR3 loop spans 15 amino acids. CDR3 sequence: CASSSTGGRGIGYTF. CDR3 nucleotides: TGTGCCAGCAGTTCTACAGGGGGCAGGGGTATTGGCTACACCTTC.

As for this clone: The germline gene is not matched at one end of the junction; a read error may be the cause. CDR3 protein: CASSLAQGADSPLHF. The DNA for the CDR3 is TGCGCCAGCAGCTTGGCGCAGGGGGCTGATTCCCCCCTCCACTTT. The V and J genes are TRBV5-1 and TRBJ1-6; 8 bases line up with TRBD1. This CDR3 contains 15 residues. Germline loops: CDR1 SGHRS, CDR2 YFSETQ.

This clone was detected once. The V call is TRBV6-5, the J call TRBJ1-5; D possibly corresponds to TRBD1 (5 bases). CDR3 length: 14 amino acids. Germline CDR1 reads MNHEY; CDR2 reads SVGAGI. Trimming left V 5 bases short and J 4 bases short, with 12 bases between. The DNA of the CDR3 is TGTGCCAGCAGTGAAGTTTGGGGGAATCAGCCCCAGCATTTT. Amino acid sequence: CASSEVWGNQPQHF.

The rearrangement uses TRBV19 and TRBJ2-3; 7 nucleotides match TRBD1. The CDR3 has 16 residues. Germline V gene sequence: CDR1 LNHDA, CDR2 SQIVND (reference sequence). The V and J ends lost 2 bases and 2 bases, in that order; junction bases with no gene match: 7. This CDR3 is CASSITDRRSTDTQYF. The CDR3 nucleotides read TGTGCCAGTAGTATAACGGACAGGAGGTCCACAGATACGCAGTATTTT.

The chain employs TRBV28 and TRBJ1-4; tentatively, D is TRBD1 (6 bases). The CDR3 has 14 residues. The V gene lost 2 bases and the J gene lost 7 bases, with 11 bases spanning the gap. Germline V gene lookup returns CDR1 MDHEN and CDR2 SYDVKM. The chain's CDR3 is CASSLGGRAEKLFF. CDR3 nucleotide sequence: TGTGCCAGCAGTTTAGGGGGCAGGGCTGAAAAACTGTTTTTT.

This clone has more than one count but fewer than ten. The V call is TRBV25-1, the J call TRBJ1-3, with 8 positions matching TRBD1. Unmatched junction bases numbered 3, after V lost 4 bases and J lost 10 bases. Germline V gene sequence: CDR1 MGHDK, CDR2 SYGVNS. This CDR3 comprises 12 residues. DNA for the CDR3: TGTGCCAGCAGTGGGACAGGGAGGACCATATATTTT. It yields the protein CASSGTGRTIYF.

The genes are TRBV27 and TRBJ1-2; possibly TRBD1 for D (6 bases). The CDR3 runs 13 residues. Germline loops: CDR1 MNHEY, CDR2 SMNVEV (reference sequence). Trimming cost V 6 bases and J 7 bases, with 15 bases left between them. Written as DNA, the CDR3 is TGTGCCAGCAGCCCCCCGACAGGAGCTGGCTACACCTTC. Encoded protein: CASSPPTGAGYTF.

This chain connects TRBV7-9 to TRBJ1-5, with a tentative D call TRBD1 (5 bases). The CDR3 contains 15 residues. Germline V gene lookup returns CDR1 SEHNR and CDR2 FQNEAQ (reference sequence). V was pared by 5 bases and J by 0 bases, with 11 bases between. The CDR3 loop is CASSADRYSNQPQHF. The CDR3 region has the DNA TGTGCCAGCAGCGCTGACAGATATAGCAATCAGCCCCAGCATTTT.

The chain has TRBV18 and TRBJ2-1, with 8 bases identical to TRBD2. This CDR3 comprises 17 residues. The V gene end was trimmed by 2 bases and the J gene end by 0 bases; junction bases not matched to a gene: 6. Germline lookup yields CDR1 KGHSH and CDR2 LQKENI. DNA for the CDR3: TGTGCCAGCTCACCATTAGCGGGGACAAGCTCCTACAATGAGCAGTTCTTC. This translates into CASSPLAGTSSYNEQFF.

This chain joins TRBV5-4 and TRBJ2-5, with 7 positions matching TRBD2. V shed 7 bases, J shed 2 bases, and the junction held 5 bases outside the gene matches. The length of the CDR3 is 13 residues. In germline, CDR1 is SGHNT, CDR2 YYREEE (reference sequence). In DNA form, the CDR3 reads TGTGCCAGCGGCTCTAGCGGTCAAGAGACCCAGTACTTC. This codes for CASGSSGQETQYF.

The rearrangement links TRBV19 to TRBJ2-7, with TRBD2 matching 9 bases. Unmatched junction bases numbered 16, after V lost 6 bases and J lost 4 bases. The germline V gene has CDR1 LNHDA and CDR2 SQIVND (reference sequence). This CDR3 comprises 17 residues. The CDR3 sequence is CASSPGSSGAAGYEQYF. In DNA form, the CDR3 reads TGTGCCAGTAGCCCAGGTTCTAGCGGGGCCGCTGGGTACGAGCAGTACTTC. Filled out from reference TRBV19 and TRBJ2-7, the complete variable domain reads DGGITQSPKYLFRKEGQNVTLSCEQNLNHDAMYWYRQDPGQGLRLIYYSQIVNDFQKGDIAEGYSVSREKKESFPLTVTSAQKNPTAFYLCASSPGSSGAAGYEQYFGPGTRLTVT.

V usage is TRBV11-1 and J usage is TRBJ2-3; D remains unclear. The ends were cut back, 5 bases at V and 1 base at J, with 13 bases in the middle. Germline V lookup: CDR1 SGHAT, CDR2 FQDESV (reference sequence). This CDR3 contains 15 residues. The CDR3 loop reads CASSPGSLGTDTQYF. The CDR3 DNA reads TGTGCCAGCAGCCCCGGATCTCTGGGCACAGATACGCAGTATTTT.

This clone has just a few counts. The chain carries TRBV2 and TRBJ1-5; tentative D call: TRBD1 (5 bases). This CDR3 is 13 amino acids long. Per germline, CDR1 SNHLY and CDR2 FYNNEI. The V and J ends lost 6 bases and 0 bases respectively, with 6 bases between them. CDR3 region: CASSRDSNQPQHF. The CDR3 region has the DNA TGTGCCAGCAGCAGGGATAGCAATCAGCCCCAGCATTTT.

The J gene is TRBJ2-6, the V gene TRBV5-1, with D possibly being TRBD1 (5 bases). This CDR3 is 14 amino acids long. From germline, CDR1 is SGHRS and CDR2 YFSETQ. V dropped 5 bases and J dropped 1 base, with 7 bases sitting between them. The CDR3 DNA sequence: TGCGCCAGCAGTCAGGGTTCTGGGGCCAACGTCCTGACTTTC. Its protein is CASSQGSGANVLTF.

This clone appeared once. The chain carries TRBV7-9 and TRBJ2-3; the D gene is possibly TRBD2 (5 bases). Germline CDR1 SEHNR, CDR2 FQNEAQ (reference sequence). The CDR3 has 15 amino acids. V lost 5 bases and J lost 2, with 14 bases in between. CDR3 sequence (DNA): TGTGCCAGCAGCGCCTCGGGAAACCCCACAGATACGCAGTATTTT. Protein sequence: CASSASGNPTDTQYF.

The chain combines TRBV28 with TRBJ2-5, with D uncertain. The CDR3 is made up of 13 amino acids. Germline loops: CDR1 MDHEN, CDR2 SYDVKM. V was cut by 5 bases and J by 7 bases, with 14 bases left in between. The CDR3 sequence: CASSAAGPGTQYF. The CDR3 coding sequence is TGTGCCAGCAGTGCCGCAGGTCCCGGGACCCAGTACTTC.

The chain employs TRBV9 and TRBJ1-3; D is unresolved. CDR1 and CDR2 from the germline V gene are SGDLS and YYNGEE. Trimming took off 4 bases at V and 4 bases at J, with 15 bases between the two ends. The length of the CDR3 is 15 residues. This chain's CDR3 is CASSLADGSGNTIYF. Written as DNA, the CDR3 is TGTGCCAGCAGCCTCGCCGACGGGTCAGGAAACACCATATATTTT.

The chain has TRBV11-3 and TRBJ2-2, with a possible D match to TRBD2 (5 bases). Germline V gene data show CDR1 as SGHNT and CDR2 as YENEEA. The germline V and J ends were trimmed by 1 base and 5 bases, with 26 bases remaining between them. CDR3 length: 20 residues. CDR3 loop: CASSLGSTFEGAPQTGELFF. In DNA form, the CDR3 reads TGTGCCAGCAGCTTAGGCTCGACCTTCGAGGGTGCCCCTCAAACCGGGGAGCTGTTTTTT.

The rearrangement joins TRBV5-1 to TRBJ2-7; TRBD1 aligns across 8 bases. Trimming took 3 bases from V and 4 from J; bases not matched to a gene: 9. Germline CDR1 SGHRS, CDR2 YFSETQ. This CDR3 is built from 15 residues. DNA of the CDR3: TGCGCCAGCAGCTCCTGGACAGGGTTTGGGTACGAGCAGTACTTC. Amino acids: CASSSWTGFGYEQYF.

This chain connects TRBV5-4 to TRBJ2-5; D uncertain. The length of the CDR3 is 15 residues. Germline V lookup: CDR1 SGHNT, CDR2 YYREEE (reference sequence). The V end lost 0 bases, the J end lost 1 base, and 10 bases lay between the germline ends. The CDR3, as DNA: TGTGCCAGCAGCTTGGGACCGAAGCTCCAAGAGACCCAGTACTTC. This sequence encodes CASSLGPKLQETQYF.

The chain joins TRBV14 to TRBJ2-2; D possibly corresponds to TRBD1 (5 bases). The length of the CDR3 is 15 residues. In germline, CDR1 is SGHDN, CDR2 FVKESK. V dropped 4 bases and J dropped 1 base, with 10 bases sitting between them. The CDR3 nucleotides read TGTGCCAGCAGCCCGGAGACAGTGAACACCGGGGAGCTGTTTTTT. Amino acid sequence: CASSPETVNTGELFF.